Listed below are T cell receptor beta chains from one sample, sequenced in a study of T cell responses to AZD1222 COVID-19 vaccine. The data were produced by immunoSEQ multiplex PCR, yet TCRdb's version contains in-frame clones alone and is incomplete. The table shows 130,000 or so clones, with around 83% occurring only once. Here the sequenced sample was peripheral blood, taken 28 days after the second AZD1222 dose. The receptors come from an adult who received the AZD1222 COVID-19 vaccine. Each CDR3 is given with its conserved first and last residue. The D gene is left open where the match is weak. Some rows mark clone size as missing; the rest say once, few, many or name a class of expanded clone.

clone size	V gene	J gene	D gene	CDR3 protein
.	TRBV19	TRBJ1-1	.	CASSRKGNTEAFF
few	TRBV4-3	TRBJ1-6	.	CASSQEWGGSYNSPLHF
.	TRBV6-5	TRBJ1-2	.	CASSYLDKVYGYTF
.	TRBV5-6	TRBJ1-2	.	CASSLGSRANYGYTF
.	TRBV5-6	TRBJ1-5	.	CASSFRGVGNQPQHF
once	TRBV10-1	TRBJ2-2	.	CASSPPGSNTGELFF
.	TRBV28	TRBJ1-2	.	CASSPPGQTYGYTF
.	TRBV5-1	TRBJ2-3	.	CASSQNRAGTDTQYF
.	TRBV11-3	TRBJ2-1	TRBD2	CASSSWEGNNEQFF
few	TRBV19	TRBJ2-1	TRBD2	CASSIILFGTSGDNEQFF